A single sample gave rise to the 9 T cell receptor beta chains below, sequenced in a study of a mutant IDH1 vaccine in newly diagnosed glioma. Time point defined: week 35, safety follow-up. Each vaccine dose was 300 ug of mutant IDH1 20-mer peptide, with topical imiquimod. For these receptors, no antigen is known. Profiled with immunoSEQ multiplex PCR; TCRdb holds only in-frame clones, not every one. The table includes about 32,000 clones, under 85% detected once. Material: PBMCs, obtained from a glioma patient whose treatment included an IDH1 peptide vaccine. These receptors were taken from a woman aged 25 to 39 with glioma. Some clones in this sample may be carry-over from other donors' samples.

The V and J genes are TRBV7-2 and TRBJ1-1; D remains unclear. This CDR3 is built from 17 residues. Germline V gene lookup returns CDR1 SGHTA and CDR2 FQGNSA. V was shortened by 0 bases and J by 1 base, with 15 bases between the two germline ends. The CDR3 here is CASSLASGGRGNTEAFF. The CDR3 DNA is TGTGCCAGCAGCTTAGCCTCTGGAGGGAGAGGGAACACTGAAGCTTTCTTT.

V and J are TRBV28 and TRBJ1-1; tentative D call: TRBD1 (6 bases). The germline V and J ends were trimmed by 5 bases and 8 bases, with 12 bases remaining between them. The germline gives CDR1 MDHEN, CDR2 SYDVKM. This CDR3 has 12 residues. The CDR3 is CASSRSGTEAFF. CDR3 DNA: TGTGCCAGCAGTCGATCCGGGACAGAAGCTTTCTTT.

The chain is built from TRBV5-4 and TRBJ2-7; 14 nucleotides match TRBD2. V lost 4 bases to trimming and J lost 1 base; unmatched junction nucleotides: 4. The CDR3 has 16 residues. The germline V gene has CDR1 SGHNT and CDR2 YYREEE (reference sequence). CDR3 residues: CASSPRLAGGSYEQYF. The CDR3 region has the DNA TGTGCCAGCAGCCCCAGACTAGCGGGAGGGTCCTACGAGCAGTACTTC.

By sample fraction, this clone is medium-sized. The chain combines TRBV7-9 with TRBJ2-3; D call uncertain. Trimming shortened V by 6 bases and J by 4 bases, and 17 bases separated the two germline ends. The germline V gene has CDR1 SEHNR and CDR2 FQNEAQ (reference sequence). There are 15 residues in the CDR3. CDR3 amino acids: CASSPPVEPPDTQYF. In DNA form, the CDR3 reads TGTGCCAGCAGTCCCCCGGTGGAGCCACCAGATACGCAGTATTTT.

V usage is TRBV18 and J usage is TRBJ2-2; 7 bases are a match to TRBD1. The CDR3 length is 14 residues. Per germline, CDR1 KGHSH and CDR2 LQKENI. V lost 3 bases and J lost 3; bases outside the gene matches: 1. CDR3 amino acids: CASSPGQHTGELFF. The DNA for the CDR3 is TGTGCCAGCTCACCGGGACAGCACACCGGGGAGCTGTTTTTT.

The rearrangement joins TRBV29-1 to TRBJ1-2; D ambiguous. The CDR3 contains 14 residues. The germline V and J ends were trimmed by 5 bases and 2 bases, with 15 bases remaining between them. Germline-derived CDR1 and CDR2 are SQVTM and ANQGSEA. The CDR3 loop is CSVYGGGGNYGYTF. For the CDR3, the DNA is TGCAGCGTTTACGGTGGTGGAGGGAACTATGGCTACACCTTC. Using reference TRBV29-1 and TRBJ1-2 for the parts outside the CDR3, the full variable domain is SAVISQKPSRDICQRGTSLTIQCQVDSQVTMMFWYRQQPGQSLTLIATANQGSEATYESGFVIDKFPISRPNLTFSTLTVSNMSPEDSSIYLCSVYGGGGNYGYTFGSGTRLTVV.

This clone appeared a single time. The V and J genes are TRBV29-1 and TRBJ1-2; 8 nucleotides line up with TRBD1. The CDR3 has 13 amino acids. V trimming: 4 bases; J trimming: 6 bases; junction bases outside the gene matches: 7. CDR1 SQVTM and CDR2 ANQGSEA come from the germline V gene. The DNA for the CDR3 is TGCAGCGTTGCAGGGGGCGAACTTCATGGCTACACCTTC. This encodes CSVAGGELHGYTF.

The rearrangement links TRBV2 to TRBJ2-1; D might be TRBD1 (6 bases). V shed 5 bases and J shed 4 bases, with 9 bases lying between them. Germline lookup yields CDR1 SNHLY and CDR2 FYNNEI. The CDR3 spans 13 residues. The CDR3 DNA reads TGTGCCAGCAGTCCACAGGGTTACAATGAGCAGTTCTTC. It encodes CASSPQGYNEQFF.

As to this clone: The sample holds other DNA sequences that translate to the same CDR3. CDR3 DNA: TGTGCCTCTACAGGGAGCGGTGGCAATCAGCCCCAGCATTTT. Translation gives CASTGSGGNQPQHF. This chain joins TRBV30 and TRBJ1-5, with D tentatively TRBD1 (6 bases). Germline V lookup: CDR1 GTSNPN, CDR2 SVGIG (reference sequence). Deletions cut 7 bases from V and 2 bases from J, with 15 bases between. The CDR3 has 14 residues.